This T cell receptor beta chain derives from a study of post-analysis software for immune sequencing data. Incorporated into the TCR beta cDNA libraries were unique molecular identifiers, which served to reduce PCR and sequencing biases. Input amounts of 1 to 10 million T cells were used. These gave about 500,000 cDNA molecules, so each molecule approximated one T cell. TCRdb called the PCR reads again in MiXCR, with one record for every CDR3 protein. The data show roughly 410,000 distinct CDR3 sequences, roughly 36% seen once. Study-wide points: Patients carried roughly 5 TRBV segments more frequently than controls did, and TRBV5-6, TRBV5-1 and TRBV20-1 were among them.

This clonotype was recorded a few times. The antigen is not known. This CDR3 spans 13 amino acids. Germline V gene data show CDR1 as MDHEN and CDR2 as SYDVKM. Trimming removed 5 bases at V and 7 bases at J, with 12 bases between. The rearrangement joins TRBV28 to TRBJ1-5; D gene ambiguous. The sequencing input was blood. The sequence was collected from a girl aged 5 to 17 with multiple sclerosis. The CDR3 bases are TGTGCCAGCAGTCTCGAGGGTCAACAGCCCCAGCATTTT. This encodes CASSLEGQQPQHF. Based on the CDR3 plus reference TRBV28 and TRBJ1-5, the full variable domain is DVKVTQSSRYLVKRTGEKVFLECVQDMDHENMFWYRQDPGLGLRLIYFSYDVKMKEKGDIPEGYSVSREKKERFSLILESASTNQTSMYLCASSLEGQQPQHFGDGTRLSIL.